The present T cell receptor beta chain was sequenced within a study of blood T cell repertoires in COVID-19. Across the study: Samples of COVID-19 (acute and convalescent) were obtained from the United States, Italy and Spain. Nucleic acid was either cDNA or gDNA, and it came from T cells, B-cell-depleted T cells, or PBMCs.

Trimming cost V 2 bases and J 5 bases, with 12 bases left between them. The CDR3 consists of 15 residues. Looked up from germline, CDR1 is SGHTA and CDR2 is FQGNSA. In this sample, this clone turned up a few times. Authors' methods: Reference gene primer amplification gave estimated nucleated cell counts. Sequencing used immunoSEQ multiplex PCR; TCRdb keeps in-frame clones, though not all of them. The V and J calls and the clone size are those of that table, but D and trimming were determined from the DNA. The sample includes roughly 38,000 clones, roughly 80% of them seen just once. The clonotype originates from a man aged 55-75 years with active COVID-19. The chain is built from TRBV7-2 and TRBJ2-2; D unresolved. The sequencing sample was made of peripheral blood. The CDR3 loop reads CASSLIQIGTGELFF. The CDR3 bases are TGTGCCAGCAGCTTAATCCAGATCGGGACCGGGGAGCTGTTTTTT. Variable domain in full (rest from reference TRBV7-2 and TRBJ2-2): GAGVSQSPSNKVTEKGKDVELRCDPISGHTALYWYRQSLGQGLEFLIYFQGNSAPDKSGLPSDRFSAERTGGSVSTLTIQRTQQEDSAVYLCASSLIQIGTGELFFGEGSRLTVL.